Listed below are T cell receptor beta chains from one sample, sequenced in a study of blood T cells in healthy people across ages. TCRdb reprocessed the 5' RACE reads via MiXCR and lists one record per CDR3 protein. The data hold hundreds of thousands of distinct CDR3 sequences, with 32% observed a single time. Sequences were obtained from blood. These receptor sequences come from an elderly woman in good health. Both conserved end residues are part of each CDR3. The order of the fields is CDR3 protein, CDR3 DNA, clone size, V gene, D gene, J gene. A D gene is named only where the DNA matches it firmly. Some rows have no size entry. The others give once, few or many, or a class for an expanded clone.

CDR3: CASSDAPGVYQPQHF; DNA: TGTGCCAGCAGCGACGCCCCAGGGGTCTATCAGCCCCAGCATTTT; size: many; V: TRBV7-2; D: NA; J: TRBJ1-5
CDR3: CASAADRGVIAGELFF; DNA: TGTGCCAGCGCCGCTGATAGGGGAGTGATCGCCGGGGAGCTGTTTTTT; size: few; V: TRBV2; D: NA; J: TRBJ2-2
CDR3: CASSWSSGTAEQYF; DNA: TGCGCCAGCAGCTGGTCATCCGGGACCGCCGAGCAGTACTTC; size: NA; V: TRBV5-1; D: NA; J: TRBJ2-7
CDR3: CASRYAGTGDNEQFF; DNA: TGCGCCAGCAGGTACGCCGGGACAGGGGACAATGAGCAGTTCTTC; size: NA; V: TRBV10-1; D: TRBD1; J: TRBJ2-1
CDR3: CASSDRDGTEAFF; DNA: TGTGCCAGCAGTGACAGGGACGGGACTGAAGCTTTCTTT; size: many; V: TRBV6-4; D: NA; J: TRBJ1-1
CDR3: CATTQQGARETQYF; DNA: TGTGCCACCACCCAACAGGGGGCTCGAGAGACCCAGTACTTC; size: many; V: TRBV28; D: TRBD1; J: TRBJ2-5
CDR3: CASSPRQGGNTEAFF; DNA: TGTGCCAGCAGCCCCCGACAGGGCGGGAACACTGAAGCTTTCTTT; size: many; V: TRBV11-1; D: TRBD1; J: TRBJ1-1
CDR3: CASSWTQGSAYGYTF; DNA: TGCGCCAGCAGCTGGACACAGGGTTCCGCCTATGGCTACACCTTC; size: NA; V: TRBV5-1; D: NA; J: TRBJ1-2
CDR3: CTTSGGRGGNQPQHF; DNA: TGTACCACCAGTGGGGGACGGGGTGGGAATCAGCCCCAGCATTTT; size: NA; V: TRBV24-1; D: NA; J: TRBJ1-5
CDR3: CSARQAGPGNEQFF; DNA: TGCAGTGCTAGACAAGCGGGGCCCGGCAATGAGCAGTTCTTC; size: NA; V: TRBV20-1; D: TRBD2; J: TRBJ2-1
CDR3: CSAPQEGQDTQYF; DNA: TGCAGTGCCCCACAAGAAGGCCAAGATACGCAGTATTTT; size: many; V: TRBV20-1; D: NA; J: TRBJ2-3
CDR3: CAWSTDRSYQPQHF; DNA: TGTGCCTGGAGTACCGACAGAAGCTATCAGCCCCAGCATTTT; size: few; V: TRBV30; D: NA; J: TRBJ1-5
CDR3: CSARGQAVWGNQPQHF; DNA: TGCAGTGCTAGGGGACAGGCCGTGTGGGGCAATCAGCCCCAGCATTTT; size: many; V: TRBV20-1; D: TRBD1; J: TRBJ1-5